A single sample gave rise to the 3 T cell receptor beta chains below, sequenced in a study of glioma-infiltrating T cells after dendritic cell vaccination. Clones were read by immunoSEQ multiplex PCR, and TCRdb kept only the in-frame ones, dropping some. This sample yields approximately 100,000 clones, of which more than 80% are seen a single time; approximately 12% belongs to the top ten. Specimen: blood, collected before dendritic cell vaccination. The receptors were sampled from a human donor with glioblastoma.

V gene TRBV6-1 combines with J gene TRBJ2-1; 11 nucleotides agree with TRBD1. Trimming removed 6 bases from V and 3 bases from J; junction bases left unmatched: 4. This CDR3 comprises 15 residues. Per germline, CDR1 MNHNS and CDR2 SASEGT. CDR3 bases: TGTGCCAGCAGCGCCGGGACAGGGGGCTACAATGAGCAGTTCTTC. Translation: CASSAGTGGYNEQFF.

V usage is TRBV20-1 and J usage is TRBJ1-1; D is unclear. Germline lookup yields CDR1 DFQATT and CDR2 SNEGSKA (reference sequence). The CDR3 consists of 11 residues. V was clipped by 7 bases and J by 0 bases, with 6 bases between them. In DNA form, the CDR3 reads TGCAGTGAACAGATGAACACTGAAGCTTTCTTT. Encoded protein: CSEQMNTEAFF.

The chain's CDR3 is CASSWGQWNTEAFF. CDR3 DNA: TGTGCCAGCAGCTGGGGACAGTGGAACACTGAAGCTTTCTTT. The chain joins TRBV7-8 to TRBJ1-1; TRBD1 agrees at 7 bases. Germline V CDR1 and CDR2: SGHVS, FQNEAQ. The trim removed 4 bases at V and 1 base at J, leaving 3 bases unmatched. The CDR3 runs 14 residues.